The 29 T cell receptor beta chains in this list originate from one sample, sequenced in a study of blood T cell repertoires in COVID-19. Some clones are missing from TCRdb's copy, which holds only in-frame ones; the method was immunoSEQ multiplex PCR. The table lists roughly 120,000 clones, approximately 85% of them singletons. What was sequenced was peripheral blood. These TCRs come from a man aged 35 to 55 with acute or convalescent COVID-19.

The chain couples TRBV11-2 to TRBJ2-7, with unresolved D. Germline V gene data show CDR1 as SGHAT and CDR2 as FQNNGV. Trimming removed 0 bases at V and 3 bases at J, with 9 bases between. This CDR3 is built from 14 residues. The CDR3 loop is CASSLDVLGYEQYF. The CDR3 coding sequence is TGTGCCAGCAGCTTAGATGTTCTAGGCTACGAGCAGTACTTC. Together with reference TRBV11-2 and TRBJ2-7, the CDR3 gives the full variable domain: EAGVAQSPRYKIIEKRQSVAFWCNPISGHATLYWYQQILGQGPKLLIQFQNNGVVDDSQLPKDRFSAERLKGVDSTLKIQPAKLEDSAVYLCASSLDVLGYEQYFGPGTRLTVT.

The chain carries TRBV6-1 and TRBJ2-3; no clear D gene. CDR1 is MNHNS, CDR2 SASEGT, per germline. This CDR3 is built from 14 residues. V shed 7 bases and J shed 3 bases, with 14 bases lying between them. DNA for the CDR3: TGTGCCAGCACCAACGGGTACTCTACAGATACGCAGTATTTT. Translated, it gives CASTNGYSTDTQYF.

The CDR3 loop is CASAGSYEQYF. Written as DNA, the CDR3 is TGTGCTAGTGCGGGTTCCTACGAGCAGTACTTC. The V and J genes are TRBV12-5 and TRBJ2-7; D unclear. CDR1 and CDR2 (germline): LGHNT, FRNRAP. The CDR3 extends over 11 amino acids. Trimming removed 7 bases at V and 1 base at J, with 5 bases between.

This rearrangement joins TRBV6-6 to TRBJ2-1; D ambiguous. This CDR3 is built from 15 residues. Trimming left V 2 bases short and J 8 bases short, with 16 bases between. Germline loops: CDR1 MNHNY, CDR2 SVGAGI (reference sequence). This CDR3 reads CASSYNEPSFYEQFF. The CDR3 coding sequence is TGTGCCAGCAGTTACAACGAGCCTAGTTTCTATGAGCAGTTCTTC.

This chain uses TRBV5-5 with TRBJ1-1, with D uncertain. The CDR3 loop spans 16 amino acids. CDR1 is SGHKS and CDR2 is YYEKEE in the germline V gene (reference sequence). Trimming removed 1 base at V and 1 base at J, with 14 bases between. The CDR3 here is CASSLFVTAKNTEAFF. CDR3 in DNA: TGTGCCAGCAGCTTGTTTGTCACAGCTAAGAACACTGAAGCTTTCTTT.

This chain connects TRBV7-3 to TRBJ2-3, with 11 bases aligning to TRBD2. Losses at the gene ends were 2 bases for V and 13 bases for J; bases not matched to a gene: 11. CDR1 is SGHTA and CDR2 is FQGTGA in the germline V gene. The CDR3 extends over 15 amino acids. CDR3 nucleotide sequence: TGTGCCAGCAGCTTAGGAGGGACTAGCGGCGGGAAGGAGTATTTT. Translating gives CASSLGGTSGGKEYF.

This clone was observed a single time. This rearrangement joins TRBV2 to TRBJ1-5; TRBD1 is a possible D gene (6 bases). The CDR3 has 14 residues. Deletions cut 4 bases from V and 3 bases from J, with 10 bases between. Germline V lookup: CDR1 SNHLY, CDR2 FYNNEI. CDR3 sequence reads: CASSGTALNQPQHF. As DNA, the CDR3 is TGTGCCAGCAGTGGGACAGCTCTCAATCAGCCCCAGCATTTT.

This clone was picked up one time. An end of the junction does not agree with germline; a read error may underlie this. V usage is TRBV25-1 and J usage is TRBJ1-6; the D gene is possibly TRBD1 (6 bases). The CDR3 has 14 amino acids. CDR1 is MGHDK and CDR2 is SYGVNS in the germline V gene. CDR3 amino acids: CASSVTGNNSPLYF. The DNA of the CDR3 is TGTGCCAGCAGTGTTACAGGGAATAATTCACCCCTCTACTTT.

The chain joins TRBV1 to TRBJ2-5; the tabulated D call, TRBD2, remains unverified against the DNA. TRBV1 is assigned pseudogene status. The CDR3 contains 21 residues. The CDR3, as DNA: TGCACCAGCAGCCCTCACCCGGGACTAGCGGGGGGGCCCGGTCAGGAAGGGACCCAGTACTTC. This gives the protein CTSSPHPGLAGGPGQEGTQYF.

V usage is TRBV6-1 and J usage is TRBJ2-3; TRBD1 agrees at 10 bases. The germline gives CDR1 MNHNS, CDR2 SASEGT. J lost 6 bases, V lost 3 bases, and 6 bases had no gene match. This CDR3 spans 15 amino acids. The CDR3, as DNA: TGTGCCAGCAGTGAGCTCTGGACAGGGGGGGATACGCAGTATTTT. Translated, it gives CASSELWTGGDTQYF.

The chain uses TRBV29-1 and TRBJ2-7; D may be TRBD2 (5 bases). V was shortened by 4 bases and J by 6 bases, with 19 bases between the two germline ends. The CDR3 contains 14 residues. Germline CDR1 and CDR2: SQVTM and ANQGSEA. The CDR3 loop is CSVVEPGSVREQYF. Here the CDR3 DNA reads TGCAGCGTTGTAGAGCCGGGTAGCGTTCGCGAGCAGTACTTC.

The J gene is TRBJ2-5, the V gene TRBV3-1 (or the pseudogene TRBV3-2), with D possibly matching TRBD1 (5 bases). Trimming stripped 2 bases from V and 6 bases from J, with 10 bases between. The length of the CDR3 is 13 residues. The germline V gene has CDR1 LGHDT and CDR2 YNNKEL (reference sequence). This chain's CDR3 is CASSQTTGQTQYF. CDR3 coding DNA: TGTGCCAGCAGCCAAACCACAGGCCAGACCCAGTACTTC.

V gene TRBV29-1 combines with J gene TRBJ2-2; 7 bases map to TRBD1. The ends lost 6 bases at V and 2 bases at J; junction bases unmatched: 12. The CDR3 sequence is 16 residues long. Germline CDR1 reads SQVTM; CDR2 reads ANQGSEA. This CDR3 is CSVKRMGTANTGELFF. CDR3 DNA sequence: TGCAGCGTAAAGAGGATGGGGACAGCTAACACCGGGGAGCTGTTTTTT.

The gene calls are TRBV4-1 and TRBJ2-1; D is perhaps TRBD1 (5 bases). The CDR3 contains 12 residues. Germline V gene sequence: CDR1 MGHRA, CDR2 YSYEKL. The V gene lost 2 bases and the J gene lost 9 bases, with 8 bases spanning the gap. In DNA form, the CDR3 reads TGCGCCAGCAGCCAACGAGACAGTGAGCAGTTCTTC. Translation: CASSQRDSEQFF.

V usage is TRBV30 and J usage is TRBJ2-5, with no clear D. There are 13 residues in the CDR3. Trimming took off 4 bases at V and 7 bases at J, with 16 bases between the two ends. Germline V CDR1 and CDR2: GTSNPN, SVGIG (reference sequence). CDR3 in amino acids: CAWIGNERGTQYF. CDR3 sequence (DNA): TGTGCCTGGATCGGAAACGAAAGAGGGACCCAGTACTTC.

The chain is built from TRBV6-1 and TRBJ1-3; no firm D call. Germline assignment: CDR1 MNHNS and CDR2 SASEGT. V was clipped by 2 bases and J by 4 bases, with 12 bases between them. This CDR3 is 15 amino acids long. CDR3 amino acids: CASSEPHTPGNTIYF. The CDR3 bases are TGTGCCAGCAGTGAACCGCATACACCAGGAAACACCATATATTTT.

The rearrangement joins TRBV14 to TRBJ2-3; D is perhaps TRBD1 (6 bases). Trimming shortened V by 0 bases and J by 6 bases, and 19 bases separated the two germline ends. The CDR3 has 17 amino acids. Germline V gene lookup returns CDR1 SGHDN and CDR2 FVKESK. The CDR3 spells CASSQDLGRGGKDTQYF. CDR3 coding DNA: TGTGCCAGCAGCCAAGATCTTGGCAGGGGCGGTAAGGATACGCAGTATTTT.

This rearrangement joins TRBV7-3 to TRBJ2-3; D is perhaps TRBD1 (6 bases). The CDR3 contains 16 residues. Germline V CDR1 and CDR2: SGHTA, FQGTGA. V lost 4 bases, J lost 0 bases, and 14 bases lay in between. The CDR3, as DNA: TGTGCCAGCAGCTCCGGACAGCTAAGTAGCACAGATACGCAGTATTTT. Protein: CASSSGQLSSTDTQYF.

The CDR3 bases are TGTGCCAGCAGCCAAGCCTTCGACAGAGCCGCAGGGAATGAGCAGTTCTTC. This sequence encodes CASSQAFDRAAGNEQFF. This chain joins TRBV3-1 (or the pseudogene TRBV3-2) and TRBJ2-1, with a tentative D call TRBD1 (5 bases). The V and J ends lost 1 base and 7 bases respectively, with 20 bases between them. The CDR3 totals 17 residues. Germline V lookup: CDR1 LGHDT, CDR2 YNNKEL (reference sequence).

V gene TRBV6-1 combines with J gene TRBJ1-1; D unclear. The V gene lost 2 bases and the J gene lost 13 bases, with 11 bases spanning the gap. CDR1 and CDR2 from the germline V gene are MNHNS and SASEGT. The CDR3 sequence is 11 residues long. The CDR3 nucleotides are TGTGCCAGCAGTGAAACCACGACAATTTTCTTT. Translation: CASSETTTIFF.

This clone was recorded a few times. The chain uses TRBV5-1 and TRBJ1-2; maybe TRBD1 (5 bases). Germline CDR1 is SGHRS and CDR2 is YFSETQ. There are 13 residues in the CDR3. The V and J ends lost 4 bases and 3 bases respectively, with 10 bases between them. The CDR3 sequence is CASSPDSYYGYTF. CDR3 DNA: TGCGCCAGCAGCCCAGACAGCTACTATGGCTACACCTTC.

J is TRBJ2-7 and V is TRBV6-5, with a possible D match to TRBD1 (5 bases). This CDR3 region has 15 residues. V lost 2 bases, J lost 6 bases, and 17 bases lay in between. Per the germline V gene, CDR1 is MNHEY and CDR2 is SVGAGI. This CDR3 is CASSYQQFGASEQYF. CDR3 in DNA: TGTGCCAGCAGTTACCAGCAATTTGGGGCATCCGAGCAGTACTTC.

V gene TRBV5-5 combines with J gene TRBJ2-2; a weak D match, TRBD1 (5 bases). The CDR3 length is 14 residues. Trimming left V 3 bases short and J 4 bases short, with 10 bases between. Germline V gene data show CDR1 as SGHKS and CDR2 as YYEKEE (reference sequence). CDR3 protein: CASSYQGATGELFF. DNA for the CDR3: TGTGCCAGCAGCTATCAGGGTGCCACCGGGGAGCTGTTTTTT. Full variable domain (missing parts from reference TRBV5-5 and TRBJ2-2): DAGVTQSPTHLIKTRGQQVTLRCSPISGHKSVSWYQQVLGQGPQFIFQYYEKEERGRGNFPDRFSARQFPNYSSELNVNALLLGDSALYLCASSYQGATGELFFGEGSRLTVL.

The J gene is TRBJ1-4, the V gene TRBV4-1; D is undetermined. Germline assignment: CDR1 MGHRA and CDR2 YSYEKL. The CDR3 spans 18 residues. V lost 0 bases and J lost 4, with 18 bases in between. This CDR3 reads CASSQDRGLTHYNEKLFF. CDR3 DNA: TGCGCCAGCAGCCAAGATCGAGGACTGACCCACTATAATGAAAAACTGTTTTTT.

This chain uses TRBV5-1 with TRBJ2-1, with TRBD2 identical over 14 bases. Trimming at V came to 1 base and at J to 5 bases, leaving 23 bases not matched to a gene. Germline assignment: CDR1 SGHRS and CDR2 YFSETQ. CDR3 length equals 23 residues. The CDR3 is CASSLFVRLAGGAIPPKNNEQFF. As DNA, the CDR3 is TGCGCCAGCAGCTTGTTTGTGCGACTAGCGGGGGGGGCGATCCCCCCCAAGAACAATGAGCAGTTCTTC. The variable domain in full, with the rest retrieved from reference TRBV5-1 and TRBJ2-1, is KAGVTQTPRYLIKTRGQQVTLSCSPISGHRSVSWYQQTPGQGLQFLFEYFSETQRNKGNFPGRFSGRQFSNSRSEMNVSTLELGDSALYLCASSLFVRLAGGAIPPKNNEQFFGPGTRLTVL.

This chain joins TRBV5-6 and TRBJ1-6; 9 bases align to TRBD1. Germline CDR1 and CDR2: SGHDT and YYEEEE. Trimming took 3 bases from V and 9 from J; bases not matched to a gene: 7. The CDR3 is made up of 15 amino acids. The DNA of the CDR3 is TGTGCCAGCAGCTCCCTGGGACAGGGCGGTTCACCCCTCCACTTT. This encodes CASSSLGQGGSPLHF.

The V gene is TRBV7-2, the J gene TRBJ1-1; maybe TRBD1 (6 bases). CDR1 SGHTA and CDR2 FQGNSA come from the germline V gene. The V end lost 3 bases, the J end lost 9 bases, and 23 bases lay between the germline ends. This CDR3 contains 16 residues. CDR3 protein: CASSLDRRGGRFKAFF. The CDR3 DNA reads TGTGCCAGCAGCTTGGACAGACGGGGGGGGCGCTTCAAAGCTTTCTTT. The full variable domain, with the rest looked up from reference TRBV7-2 and TRBJ1-1, is GAGVSQSPSNKVTEKGKDVELRCDPISGHTALYWYRQSLGQGLEFLIYFQGNSAPDKSGLPSDRFSAERTGGSVSTLTIQRTQQEDSAVYLCASSLDRRGGRFKAFFGQGTRLTVV.

This clone was counted a few times. The V call is TRBV7-2, the J call TRBJ2-7, with 11 bases identical to TRBD2. The ends lost 5 bases at V and 6 bases at J; junction bases unmatched: 6. The CDR3 extends over 14 amino acids. Germline loops: CDR1 SGHTA, CDR2 FQGNSA. CDR3 region: CASSLSGGAPEQYF. CDR3 nucleotide sequence: TGTGCCAGCAGCCTTAGCGGGGGGGCCCCCGAGCAGTACTTC.

The chain joins TRBV7-9 to TRBJ2-5; D unclear. Germline CDR1 and CDR2: SEHNR and FQNEAQ (reference sequence). V was pared by 5 bases and J by 0 bases, with 13 bases between. This CDR3 has 15 amino acids. The CDR3 is CASSPPPPYQETQYF. CDR3 DNA sequence: TGTGCCAGCAGCCCTCCCCCTCCGTACCAAGAGACCCAGTACTTC.